This T cell receptor (beta chain) was captured by sequencing in a study of neoadjuvant anti-PD-1 for oral cavity cancer. Study overall: Patients without progression received a fourth nivolumab dose around day 43, then surgical resection on days 50-56.

Germline-derived CDR1 and CDR2 are MDHEN and SYDVKM. This CDR3 region has 16 residues. V was clipped by 6 bases and J by 7 bases; unmatched bases: 15. Assay: immunoSEQ multiplex PCR; the TCRdb copy retains only in-frame clones and omits some. The sample includes over 60,000 clones, roughly nine tenths of them seen just once. Study results and limitations: TCR analyses covered only a few patients per response group. Post-nivolumab, blood T cell clonality was significantly elevated in non-responders.

On this clone itself: The antigen is unknown.

Stated time point: after neoadjuvant nivolumab, at surgical resection. V usage is TRBV28 and J usage is TRBJ1-2; TRBD1 agrees at 9 bases. Here the sequenced sample was PBMCs, taken after nivolumab (anti-PD-1) treatment. This receptor was obtained from a person between 40 and 79 years old with oral cavity squamous cell carcinoma. The CDR3 loop reads CASSPGGRQGDRGYTF. The DNA for the CDR3 is TGTGCCAGCAGCCCCGGGGGTAGACAGGGGGATCGTGGCTACACCTTC.